Listed below are T cell receptor beta chains from one sample, sequenced in a study of blood T cells in healthy people across ages. TCRdb re-called the 5' RACE reads through MiXCR, storing one row per CDR3 protein. The sample holds about 650,000 distinct CDR3 sequences, 52% seen once. Sequencing used blood. These receptors came from a woman older than 75 in good health. CDR3s include the opening cysteine and the closing phenylalanine or tryptophan. Each record gives: clone size, J gene, D gene, V gene, CDR3 DNA, CDR3 protein. D genes are given only for firm matches. Some rows have no size entry. The others give once, few or many, or a class for an expanded clone.

>.|TRBJ2-7|TRBD1|TRBV5-1
TGCGCCAGCAGCTTGGAGTGGGCAGGGGGCATCTACGAGCAGTACTTC
CASSLEWAGGIYEQYF
>many|TRBJ1-5|.|TRBV27
TGTGCCAGCAGCCCAAATAGAGGGCAGCAAAATCAGCCCCAGCATTTT
CASSPNRGQQNQPQHF
>.|TRBJ2-7|TRBD2|TRBV4-3
TGCGCCAGCAGCCCAGGACTAGCGACAGAGGCCCAGTACTTC
CASSPGLATEAQYF
>.|TRBJ2-2|.|TRBV29-1
TGCAGCGTTGAATCCCTTCTAAACACCGGGGAGCTGTTTTTT
CSVESLLNTGELFF
>few|TRBJ1-5|.|TRBV10-2
TGCGCCAGCAGTGAGCATCAGGGTGGTCAGCCCCAGCATTTT
CASSEHQGGQPQHF
>.|TRBJ2-2|.|TRBV9
TGTGCCAGCAGCGTAAGCCTTCCAGCCGGGGAGCTGTTTTTT
CASSVSLPAGELFF
>many|TRBJ1-2|.|TRBV7-2
TGTGCCAGCAGCTTAGGCGGGATGGACACATATGGCTACACCTTC
CASSLGGMDTYGYTF
>.|TRBJ2-1|.|TRBV7-2
TGTGCCAGCAGCTTAAAGGGGGGGTACTTTAATGAGCGGTTCTTC
CASSLKGGYFNERFF
>.|TRBJ1-5|TRBD1|TRBV10-3
TGTGCCATCAGTGAGCCAGGGACAGGGACTCAGCCCCAGCATTTT
CAISEPGTGTQPQHF
>.|TRBJ2-1|.|TRBV7-9
TGTGCCAGCAGCCGGGTCATAAGGAACGATGAGCAGTTCTTC
CASSRVIRNDEQFF
>.|TRBJ2-1|.|TRBV29-1
TGCAGCGTTCAACGGGTCGACAATGAGCAGTTCTTC
CSVQRVDNEQFF
>.|TRBJ1-1|.|TRBV5-6
TGTGCCAGCAGCTTGGACGGACGGATGGACACTGAAGCTTTCTTT
CASSLDGRMDTEAFF
>many|TRBJ1-5|.|TRBV12-3/TRBV12-4
TGTGCCAGCAGCTTATCGTCTGGGTACAATCAGCCCCAGCATTTT
CASSLSSGYNQPQHF
>many|TRBJ2-7|TRBD1|TRBV30
TGTGCCTGGAGGGTGCAGGGGGCGTTCGAGCAGTACTTC
CAWRVQGAFEQYF
>.|TRBJ1-1|.|TRBV11-2
TGTGCCAGCAGCATACGGGGCCGGACTGAAGCTTTCTTT
CASSIRGRTEAFF
>.|TRBJ2-3|.|TRBV27
TGTGCCAGCAGTATACAGGGTCCCGGCACAGATACGCAGTATTTT
CASSIQGPGTDTQYF
>.|TRBJ1-5|.|TRBV6-6
TGTGCCAGCAGTCACGGGACGGCTAGCAATCAGCCCCAGCATTTT
CASSHGTASNQPQHF
>.|TRBJ2-7|TRBD2|TRBV4-1
TGCGCCAGCAGCTCAGCTAGCGGCTCCTACAATGAGCAGTACTTC
CASSSASGSYNEQYF
>.|TRBJ2-7|.|TRBV18
TGTGCCAGCTCACCACGGCAGAGTTATGAGCAGTACTTC
CASSPRQSYEQYF
>.|TRBJ2-5|.|TRBV28
TGTGCCAGCAGTTTAAACGTGGGGCAGTACTTC
CASSLNVGQYF
>many|TRBJ2-7|.|TRBV5-1
TGCGCCAGCAGCTTGGGAGTCACGGCCGGAAGCTACGAGCAGTACTTC
CASSLGVTAGSYEQYF
>.|TRBJ1-1|.|TRBV5-1
TGCGCCAGCAGTATCGGGATGAACACTGAAGCTTTCTTT
CASSIGMNTEAFF
>many|TRBJ2-1|TRBD2|TRBV7-3
TGTGCCAGCAGCTTAAGGGCGGGAGGGAATGAGCAGTTCTTC
CASSLRAGGNEQFF
>.|TRBJ1-1|.|TRBV9
TGTGCCAGCAGCGTAGGCGGGGGGCCCACTGAAGCTTTCTTT
CASSVGGGPTEAFF
>.|TRBJ2-1|.|TRBV29-1
TGCAGCGTTGAAGATAACATCAGCTCCTACAATGAGCAGTTCTTC
CSVEDNISSYNEQFF
>many|TRBJ1-1|TRBD1|TRBV6-5
TGTGCCAGCAGTTACGAGGACAGGGGTGGGGCTTTCTTT
CASSYEDRGGAFF
>.|TRBJ2-7|TRBD2|TRBV14
TGTGCCAGCAGCCAAGATCTTCTAGCGGGAGTAAAGTCCTACGAGCAGTACTTC
CASSQDLLAGVKSYEQYF
>.|TRBJ2-5|.|TRBV20-1
TGCAGTGCTAGAGGGGAGACCCAGTACTTC
CSARGETQYF
>few|TRBJ2-2|.|TRBV11-3
TGTGCCAGCAGCTTAGCGGGAGCAAGGACCGGGGAGCTGTTTTTT
CASSLAGARTGELFF
>.|TRBJ2-3|TRBD2|TRBV2
TGTGCCAACAAAAGGGAGCGGGGAGGGGTAACAGATACGCAGTATTTT
CANKRERGGVTDTQYF
>few|TRBJ1-3|.|TRBV4-2
TGTGCCAGCAGCCAAGGTCGACAGTTCTCTGGAAACACCATATATTTT
CASSQGRQFSGNTIYF
>.|TRBJ2-3|TRBD1|TRBV6-5
TGTGCCAGCAGTTATGGTGACAGGGACACAGATACGCAGTATTTT
CASSYGDRDTDTQYF
>.|TRBJ2-5|.|TRBV5-1
TGCGCCAGCAGCTTGGAAGGGAACGGAGAGACCCAGTACTTC
CASSLEGNGETQYF
>few|TRBJ1-6|.|TRBV12-3/TRBV12-4
TGTGCCAGCAGTGTGATGAAGGGGGGATCACCCCTCCACTTT
CASSVMKGGSPLHF
>few|TRBJ1-2|.|TRBV2
TGTGCCAGCAGCCGTGCGACAGGAAACTATGGCTACACCTTC
CASSRATGNYGYTF